This TCR beta chain was sequenced during a study of OX40 agonist ivuxolimab in advanced cancers. CDR1 is SGHTA and CDR2 is FQGNSA in the germline V gene. V dropped 5 bases and J dropped 5 bases, with 12 bases sitting between them. The CDR3 contains 13 residues. Measured with immunoSEQ multiplex PCR; TCRdb has only the in-frame clones, and not every one. The sample lists about 58,000 clones; less than 85% were seen once. The sequenced sample was CD4+ or CD8+ T cells sorted from blood, obtained in a trial of the OX40 agonist ivuxolimab. The rearrangement links TRBV7-2 to TRBJ2-5; D is undetermined. The clonotype originates from an adult with an advanced solid tumor such as melanoma, head and neck, liver or kidney cancer. CDR3 in amino acids: CASSTSPRETQYF. CDR3 coding DNA: TGTGCCAGCAGCACCAGCCCCCGGGAGACCCAGTACTTC.